This is a list of T cell receptor beta chains from one sample in a study of blood T cell repertoires in COVID-19. This table comes from immunoSEQ multiplex PCR, and its TCRdb copy is limited to in-frame clones, with some not included. The sample contains about 110,000 clones, around 80% of which appear only once. Sample: peripheral blood. These TCRs come from an elderly man with COVID-19, enrolled during active disease. Each CDR3 is given with its conserved first and last residue. The D gene is left open where the match is weak. A clone size is listed for some rows: how often the clone was seen (once, few, many), or a class if it is expanded.

j_call,d_call,v_call,clone_size,cdr3_nt,cdr3_aa
TRBJ2-7,TRBD2,TRBV20-1,few,TGCAGTGCTAGTGGGGATACTAGCGGCGAGGGTTACGAGCAGTACTTC,CSASGDTSGEGYEQYF
TRBJ2-7,TRBD2,TRBV5-1,-,TGCGCCAGCAGCTCCCGGGGAGGGAGCGGAGGTTACGAGCAGTACTTC,CASSSRGGSGGYEQYF
TRBJ1-6,TRBD1,TRBV10-3,-,TGTGCCATCAGTGAGTCGGACAGGGAGGACTCACCCCTCCACTTT,CAISESDREDSPLHF
TRBJ2-1,-,TRBV5-4,-,TGTGCCAGCAGCTTGTCGGGGGCGGGAGCCTTAAATGAGCAGTTCTTC,CASSLSGAGALNEQFF
TRBJ2-7,TRBD2,TRBV28,-,TGTGCCAGCAGTTTATATCGGGAGGTGTCCTACGAGCAGTACTTC,CASSLYREVSYEQYF
TRBJ1-5,TRBD1,TRBV9,once,TGTGCCAGCAGCGTCGGACAGGGTGAACAGCCCCAGCATTTT,CASSVGQGEQPQHF
TRBJ2-7,-,TRBV15,-,TGTGCCACCAGCAGAGGGGCAGGGGCGGACGAGCAGTACTTC,CATSRGAGADEQYF
TRBJ2-1,TRBD2,TRBV18,-,TGTGCCAGCTCACAAGCGGGAAACTCCTACAATGAGCAGTTCTTC,CASSQAGNSYNEQFF
TRBJ2-3,-,TRBV4-3,-,TGCGCCAGCAGCCAAGGGCCTCTGGGGGGTGTTACGCAGTATTTT,CASSQGPLGGVTQYF
TRBJ2-1,TRBD2,TRBV19,-,TGTGCCAGCACACTCCGGACTAGCGGGAGTTACGCGCAGTTCTTC,CASTLRTSGSYAQFF
TRBJ1-3,-,TRBV28,few,TGTGCCAGCAGTTCCGGGGATCCGACAAGTGGAAACACCATATATTTT,CASSSGDPTSGNTIYF
TRBJ2-2,-,TRBV7-7,-,TGTGCTAGCAGTCGTACACGGAACACCGGGGAGCTGTTTTTT,CASSRTRNTGELFF
TRBJ2-7,-,TRBV18,-,TGTGCCAGCTCATCTCTACAGCCCGGGACTCCAAAAGGGGAGCAGTACTTC,CASSSLQPGTPKGEQYF
TRBJ1-4,-,TRBV28,-,TGTGCCAGCAGTTTATGGGGGGCCTATGAAAAACTGTTTTTT,CASSLWGAYEKLFF
TRBJ2-5,-,TRBV27,-,TGTGCCAGCAGTTGGAGACCGAGCCAAGAGACCCAGTACTTC,CASSWRPSQETQYF
TRBJ1-5,-,TRBV21-1,once,TGTGCCAGCAGACTAGGGGGACAGCCCCAGCATTTT,CASRLGGQPQHF
TRBJ2-5,TRBD1,TRBV27,-,TGTGCCAGCAGCCTCACAGGGGGCAAGACCCAGTACTTC,CASSLTGGKTQYF
TRBJ1-4,-,TRBV14,-,TGTGCCAGCAGCCAAGAAGGCAGGGGCCTCGGGGAACTGTTTTTT,CASSQEGRGLGELFF
TRBJ2-1,-,TRBV5-4,-,TGTGCCAGCAGCTTGGTCAGCTACAATGAGCAGTTCTTC,CASSLVSYNEQFF
TRBJ2-3,-,TRBV7-9,-,TGTGCCAGCAGCCCACGAGGGGACTCCCGCACAGATACGCAGTATTTT,CASSPRGDSRTDTQYF
TRBJ2-6,-,TRBV1,-,TGCACCAGCAGCCAGGAACCTTTGAGGGGGATTCTTAGAAGAGGGGCCAACGTCCTGACTTTC,CTSSQEPLRGILRRGANVLTF
TRBJ2-7,-,TRBV30,-,TGTGCCTGTAAGGACAGAGACTACGAGCAGTACTTC,CACKDRDYEQYF
TRBJ2-1,TRBD2,TRBV2,-,TGTGCCAGCAGTGAAGCTGCGGGAGTTATACTCTACAATGAGCAGTTCTTC,CASSEAAGVILYNEQFF
TRBJ1-4,-,TRBV5-1,-,TGCGCCAGCAGCTTGGACAGCTACGAAAAACTGTTTTTT,CASSLDSYEKLFF
TRBJ2-7,TRBD2,TRBV11-2,-,TGTGCCAGCAGCTTAGATGTTCGGGGGACTAGCGGGAGCCACGAGCAGTACTTC,CASSLDVRGTSGSHEQYF
TRBJ2-5,-,TRBV28,-,TGTGCCAGCGGCGGGGAAAACGCCCAGTACTTC,CASGGENAQYF
TRBJ2-2,-,TRBV3-1/TRBV3-2,once,TGTGCCAGCAGTCACGCTGTTTCTCGAGTCGGGGAGCTGTTTTTT,CASSHAVSRVGELFF
TRBJ2-1,-,TRBV21-1,-,TGTGCCAGCAGCAAAGCGGGGCTAGCGGGAGTCTCCTACAATGAGCAGTTCTTC,CASSKAGLAGVSYNEQFF
TRBJ2-1,-,TRBV19,few,TGTGCCAGTAGTATGGGGTGGACTTCCGAACGGGGGCAGTTCTTC,CASSMGWTSERGQFF
TRBJ2-5,TRBD2,TRBV27,-,TGTGCCAGCGCATCCGGGACTAGCGGCTTGTACCAAGAGACCCAGTACTTC,CASASGTSGLYQETQYF
TRBJ1-6,-,TRBV3-1/TRBV3-2,-,TGTGCCAGCAGCCAGAAGGGGTCCTATAATTCACCCCTCCACTTT,CASSQKGSYNSPLHF
TRBJ1-1,-,TRBV6-5,-,TGTGCCAGCAGGGCCGGGACAACGAACACTGAAGCTTTCTTT,CASRAGTTNTEAFF
TRBJ1-5,-,TRBV18,few,TGTGCCAGCTCGAACGAGGACAGCCAACTTCAGCCCCAGCATTTT,CASSNEDSQLQPQHF
TRBJ1-2,TRBD1,TRBV28,once,TGTGCCAGCAGACCCGGGACAGGGGGTCACTATGGCTACACCTTC,CASRPGTGGHYGYTF
TRBJ2-5,TRBD2,TRBV28,-,TGTGCCAGCAGTAACCGAGCGGGAGGTCTCCAAGAGACCCAGTACTTC,CASSNRAGGLQETQYF
TRBJ2-5,TRBD2,TRBV18,-,TGTGCCAGCTCACCTACCGGGCTAGCGGGAACGGAGACCCAGTACTTC,CASSPTGLAGTETQYF
TRBJ2-6,-,TRBV19,-,TGTGCCACCACAATAAGTGGGGCCAACGTCCTGACTTTC,CATTISGANVLTF
TRBJ2-1,-,TRBV20-1,-,TGCAGTTATGGGACTTACAATGAGCAGTTCTTC,CSYGTYNEQFF
TRBJ2-7,TRBD1,TRBV20-1,-,TGCAGTGCTGACAGGGCTGGCGAGCAGTACTTC,CSADRAGEQYF
TRBJ2-3,TRBD2,TRBV27,-,TGTGCCAGCAACGAAGGGCTAGCGGGGTTAGTCACAGATACGCAGTATTTT,CASNEGLAGLVTDTQYF
TRBJ2-1,TRBD2,TRBV10-3,-,TGTGCCACCAGCCAGCCGCTAGCGGGGTATAACAATGAGCAGTTCTTC,CATSQPLAGYNNEQFF
TRBJ1-5,TRBD1,TRBV19,-,TGTGCCAGTACATTGAACAGGGGACAGCCCCAGCATTTT,CASTLNRGQPQHF
TRBJ1-6,-,TRBV13,-,TGTGCCAGCAGCTTCGGGTCGGGGGAATCACCCCTCCACTTT,CASSFGSGESPLHF
TRBJ1-4,-,TRBV2,-,TGTGCCAGCAGTGATAGACACTCTGAAAAACTGTTTTTT,CASSDRHSEKLFF
TRBJ2-1,TRBD2,TRBV19,-,TGTGCCAGTAGTATAGCACTAGCGGGAATTAGTGAGCAGTTCTTC,CASSIALAGISEQFF
TRBJ1-2,TRBD1,TRBV24-1,-,TGTGCCACCAGTGATTACGGACAGGATGGCTACACCTTC,CATSDYGQDGYTF
TRBJ1-1,-,TRBV3-1/TRBV3-2,few,TGTGCCAGCAGCCAAACCGACAGGCCCCCCGGAGGAGCTTTCTTT,CASSQTDRPPGGAFF
TRBJ2-5,-,TRBV19,-,TGTGCCAGTAGTATGTCCGGGAGAGAGACCCAGTACTTC,CASSMSGRETQYF
TRBJ2-1,-,TRBV20-1,-,TGCAGCTCCCGGGGCTACAATGAGCAGTTCTTC,CSSRGYNEQFF
TRBJ2-7,-,TRBV5-5,-,TGTGCCAGCAGCCCCGGACAGCGGAGCTCCTACGAGCAGTACTTC,CASSPGQRSSYEQYF
TRBJ1-1,-,TRBV5-6,-,TGTGCCAGCAGTCAGCCCACAGGGATAGCTTTCTTT,CASSQPTGIAFF
TRBJ1-2,TRBD1,TRBV3-1/TRBV3-2,-,TGTGCCAGCAGCCTTGACAGGGGGCAGAACTATGGCTACACCTTC,CASSLDRGQNYGYTF
TRBJ2-1,-,TRBV28,-,TGTGCCAGCAGTTTAAGGTACACAGGGCGGACAATGAACAATGAGCAGTTCTTC,CASSLRYTGRTMNNEQFF
TRBJ2-7,TRBD1,TRBV6-2/TRBV6-3,once,TGTGCCAGCAGTTATGGGGACAGGGGAAGGCAGTACTTC,CASSYGDRGRQYF
TRBJ2-2,-,TRBV28,few,TGTGCCAGCAGTTTAAGTGGGCAGGGAGGCACCGGGGAGCTGTTTTTT,CASSLSGQGGTGELFF
TRBJ2-3,-,TRBV14,-,TGTGCCAGCAGCCAAGATGCGAGGACGCAGTATTTT,CASSQDARTQYF
TRBJ2-3,-,TRBV5-1,-,TGCGCCAGCAGCCATACTAGCCTTAGCACAGATACGCAGTATTTT,CASSHTSLSTDTQYF